These 27 T cell receptor beta chains share one sample of origin, sequenced in a study of technical replicates of blood from a handful of donors. The data were produced by immunoSEQ multiplex PCR, yet TCRdb's version contains in-frame clones alone and is incomplete. Of more than 65,000 clones in the sample, approximately 97% were seen once. The sample taken for sequencing was T cells isolated from PBMCs. The source of these receptors is a human donor in good health.

The chain uses TRBV27 and TRBJ2-3; TRBD1 might be the D (7 bases). Germline loops: CDR1 MNHEY, CDR2 SMNVEV (reference sequence). V shed 10 bases and J shed 3 bases, with 17 bases lying between them. The CDR3 is 14 residues long. This CDR3 is CATFRAGGTDTQYF. DNA for the CDR3: TGTGCCACCTTTAGGGCAGGGGGGACAGATACGCAGTATTTT.

This chain links TRBV19 with TRBJ2-1, with 10 bases lining up with TRBD1. Germline values: CDR1 LNHDA, CDR2 SQIVND (reference sequence). Unmatched junction bases numbered 3, after V lost 1 base and J lost 9 bases. CDR3 length: 14 residues. CDR3 in amino acids: CASSIVGDRGEQFF. The CDR3 nucleotides read TGTGCCAGTAGTATAGTTGGGGACAGGGGTGAGCAGTTCTTC.

The gene calls are TRBV4-1 and TRBJ1-2; TRBD1 is a possible D gene (6 bases). Trimming cost V 1 base and J 3 bases, with 15 bases left between them. The CDR3 spans 16 residues. The germline gives CDR1 MGHRA, CDR2 YSYEKL. CDR3 region: CASSQVTRTVYYGYTF. In DNA, the CDR3 is TGCGCCAGCAGCCAAGTAACCCGGACAGTTTACTATGGCTACACCTTC.

J is TRBJ2-7 and V is TRBV11-2; D perhaps matches TRBD2 (5 bases). This CDR3 has 17 residues. V lost 3 bases and J 0 bases, leaving 18 bases between the germline ends. CDR1 SGHAT and CDR2 FQNNGV come from the germline V gene. The CDR3 sequence is CASSFSYRDPSSYEQYF. CDR3 DNA sequence: TGTGCCAGCAGCTTCTCCTACCGGGATCCCAGCTCCTACGAGCAGTACTTC. The full variable domain, rest sourced from reference TRBV11-2 and TRBJ2-7, is EAGVAQSPRYKIIEKRQSVAFWCNPISGHATLYWYQQILGQGPKLLIQFQNNGVVDDSQLPKDRFSAERLKGVDSTLKIQPAKLEDSAVYLCASSFSYRDPSSYEQYFGPGTRLTVT.

V usage is TRBV11-2 and J usage is TRBJ2-7; D may be TRBD1 (5 bases). Germline V gives CDR1 SGHAT, CDR2 FQNNGV. The germline V and J ends were trimmed by 1 base and 4 bases, with 11 bases remaining between them. This CDR3 has 14 residues. The CDR3 DNA follows: TGTGCCAGCAGCTTAGGCAGGGTCGGGTACGAGCAGTACTTC. This sequence encodes CASSLGRVGYEQYF.

The chain joins TRBV5-4 to TRBJ2-7, with TRBD2 matching over 11 bases. V shed 5 bases and J 1 base; nucleotides not matched to a gene: 5. Germline CDR1 and CDR2: SGHNT and YYREEE (reference sequence). The CDR3 has 15 residues. The CDR3 loop is CASSKGLADSYEQYF. The CDR3 bases are TGTGCCAGCAGTAAGGGACTAGCGGATTCCTACGAGCAGTACTTC. Filled out from reference TRBV5-4 and TRBJ2-7, the complete variable domain reads ETGVTQSPTHLIKTRGQQVTLRCSSQSGHNTVSWYQQALGQGPQFIFQYYREEENGRGNFPPRFSGLQFPNYSSELNVNALELDDSALYLCASSKGLADSYEQYFGPGTRLTVT.

V usage is TRBV4-2 and J usage is TRBJ2-7; D is perhaps TRBD1 (6 bases). CDR3 size: 16 residues. Trimming left V 0 bases short and J 0 bases short, with 12 bases between. The germline V gene encodes CDR1 LGHNA and CDR2 YNFKEQ. The CDR3 sequence: CASSQDSQGSSYEQYF. The CDR3 nucleotides read TGTGCCAGCAGCCAAGATAGCCAGGGGAGCTCCTACGAGCAGTACTTC.

The chain is built from TRBV28 and TRBJ2-1, with 9 bases matching TRBD2. Germline values: CDR1 MDHEN, CDR2 SYDVKM. V shed 1 base and J 8 bases; nucleotides not matched to a gene: 9. The CDR3 has 16 amino acids. The CDR3 protein is CASSLLLAGPGDEQFF. Written as DNA, the CDR3 is TGTGCCAGCAGTTTATTACTAGCGGGCCCCGGGGATGAGCAGTTCTTC.

Here the CDR3 DNA reads TGTGCCAGCAGTTCGGGAGGGACGAACACTGAAGCTTTCTTT. This gives the protein CASSSGGTNTEAFF. The chain has TRBV6-5 and TRBJ1-1; D is possibly TRBD1 (5 bases). There are 14 residues in the CDR3. Trimming cost V 4 bases and J 1 base, with 10 bases left between them. Germline V CDR1 and CDR2: MNHEY, SVGAGI.

The CDR3 spells CASFNRDTYGYTF. CDR3 nucleotides: TGTGCCAGCTTCAACCGGGACACCTATGGCTACACCTTC. The rearrangement links TRBV27 to TRBJ1-2; D perhaps matches TRBD1 (6 bases). The germline V gene has CDR1 MNHEY and CDR2 SMNVEV (reference sequence). The CDR3 extends over 13 amino acids. V was clipped by 8 bases and J by 4 bases, with 14 bases between them.

The genes are TRBV5-1 and TRBJ2-3; TRBD2 agrees at 16 bases. V shed 1 base, J shed 2 bases, and the junction held 13 bases outside the gene matches. The CDR3 loop spans 21 amino acids. The germline CDR1 and CDR2 sequences are SGHRS and YFSETQ. The CDR3 spells CASSLLWGTGTSGRDTDTQYF. DNA of the CDR3: TGCGCCAGCAGCTTGCTTTGGGGCACCGGGACTAGCGGGAGGGACACAGATACGCAGTATTTT.

The rearrangement uses TRBV25-1 and TRBJ1-5; D call uncertain. V was pared by 6 bases and J by 4 bases, with 7 bases between. Germline CDR1 is MGHDK and CDR2 is SYGVNS. The length of the CDR3 is 12 residues. The CDR3 spells CASRGGNQPQHF. The CDR3 DNA is TGTGCCAGCAGGGGAGGGAATCAGCCCCAGCATTTT.

The chain has TRBV5-4 and TRBJ2-6, with 7 nucleotides matching TRBD2. The CDR3 extends over 17 amino acids. The V gene's germline CDR1 is SGHNT and CDR2 YYREEE (reference sequence). V gave up 5 bases and J gave up 0 bases; unmatched junction bases: 8. This chain's CDR3 is CASRWRGSSSGANVLTF. DNA of the CDR3: TGTGCCAGCAGGTGGCGGGGGAGCAGCTCTGGGGCCAACGTCCTGACTTTC. The full variable domain, its missing parts supplied by reference TRBV5-4 and TRBJ2-6, is ETGVTQSPTHLIKTRGQQVTLRCSSQSGHNTVSWYQQALGQGPQFIFQYYREEENGRGNFPPRFSGLQFPNYSSELNVNALELDDSALYLCASRWRGSSSGANVLTFGAGSRLTVL.

The chain links TRBV20-1 to TRBJ2-7; the match to TRBD1 covers 9 bases. This CDR3 comprises 11 residues. The ends lost 5 bases at V and 4 bases at J; junction bases unmatched: 0. Germline CDR1 DFQATT, CDR2 SNEGSKA (reference sequence). CDR3 nucleotide sequence: TGCAGTGCTGGGACAGGGTACGAGCAGTACTTC. It encodes CSAGTGYEQYF.

The chain joins TRBV10-3 to TRBJ1-1; D possibly corresponds to TRBD1 (6 bases). The CDR3 contains 11 residues. CDR1 ENHRY and CDR2 SYGVKD come from the germline V gene. V was cut by 3 bases and J by 11 bases, with 10 bases left in between. DNA for the CDR3: TGTGCCATCAGTGAAGGGCAGGGGGCTTTCTTT. This gives the protein CAISEGQGAFF.

V gene TRBV25-1 combines with J gene TRBJ2-5; 11 positions match TRBD1. CDR3 length equals 16 residues. Germline CDR1 and CDR2: MGHDK and SYGVNS. The junction had 4 bases not matched to a gene; V was cut back by 0 bases and J by 4 bases. The CDR3 sequence is CASSEYSGTGGETQYF. CDR3 DNA: TGTGCCAGCAGTGAATATTCCGGGACAGGGGGAGAGACCCAGTACTTC.

A remark on this clone: At one of its ends the junction is not consistent with the germline gene, which may arise from a read error. V gene TRBV5-4 combines with J gene TRBJ2-5; 7 bases map to TRBD2. The CDR3 sequence is 13 residues long. Germline CDR1 reads SGHNT; CDR2 reads YYREEE (reference sequence). The CDR3 bases are TGTGCCAGCAGCGACCAGGCAGGGACTACCGTACACTTC. This encodes CASSDQAGTTVHF.

V is TRBV6-1 and J is TRBJ2-5; tentatively, D is TRBD2 (6 bases). CDR1 MNHNS and CDR2 SASEGT come from the germline V gene. Trimming cost V 7 bases and J 7 bases, with 13 bases left between them. The CDR3 is made up of 12 amino acids. CDR3 protein: CASIVDSGTQYF. The CDR3 DNA follows: TGTGCCAGCATAGTAGATAGCGGGACCCAGTACTTC.

V and J are TRBV7-6 and TRBJ2-6, with TRBD1 matching 8 bases. CDR3 length: 16 residues. Germline CDR1 and CDR2: SGHVS and FNYEAQ. V was clipped by 3 bases and J by 2 bases; unmatched bases: 3. For the CDR3, the DNA is TGTGCCAGCAGCTTTAGGACAGGGACTGGGGCCAACGTCCTGACTTTC. Its translation is CASSFRTGTGANVLTF.

This chain joins TRBV18 and TRBJ2-3, with TRBD1 matching over 10 bases. V lost 6 bases and J lost 5; bases outside the gene matches: 8. Germline loops: CDR1 KGHSH, CDR2 LQKENI. The CDR3 consists of 15 residues. In DNA form, the CDR3 reads TGTGCCAGCTCGTTGACAGGGGGCTCTAAAGATACGCAGTATTTT. Its protein is CASSLTGGSKDTQYF.

This clone was seen only once. J is TRBJ2-1 and V is TRBV7-3; weak D call: TRBD2 (6 bases). This CDR3 region has 11 residues. Trimming cost V 10 bases and J 6 bases, with 10 bases left between them. Germline V gives CDR1 SGHTA, CDR2 FQGTGA. CDR3 sequence (DNA): TGTGCCACGGGTAGCGGCAATGAGCAGTTCTTC. It yields the protein CATGSGNEQFF.

The CDR3 loop reads CASSLGTSGRNEQFF. The DNA of the CDR3 is TGTGCCAGCAGCTTAGGGACTAGCGGGAGGAATGAGCAGTTCTTC. V is TRBV11-2 and J is TRBJ2-1; 14 bases align to TRBD2. The CDR3 contains 15 residues. J lost 7 bases, V lost 1 base, and 0 bases had no gene match. Germline V gives CDR1 SGHAT, CDR2 FQNNGV.

The chain couples TRBV18 to TRBJ2-2; the D gene is possibly TRBD2 (5 bases). Trimming took 9 bases from V and 7 from J, leaving 21 bases between them. CDR1 is KGHSH, CDR2 LQKENI, per germline. The CDR3 runs 15 residues. As DNA, the CDR3 is TGTGCCAGTTCAGAAAGAGGGCTGAGTTTCGGGGAGCTGTTTTTT. Translated: CASSERGLSFGELFF.

This clone was detected once. This sequence joins TRBV5-1 and TRBJ2-3; D might be TRBD1 (7 bases). The ends were cut back, 2 bases at V and 0 bases at J, with 16 bases in the middle. The CDR3 runs to 17 residues. From germline, CDR1 is SGHRS and CDR2 YFSETQ. CDR3 loop: CASSFRGRGASTDTQYF. As DNA, the CDR3 is TGCGCCAGCAGCTTTAGGGGCAGGGGGGCCAGCACAGATACGCAGTATTTT.

This clone was recorded only once. The J gene is TRBJ1-4, the V gene TRBV6-1; D is unclear. V lost 2 bases and J 0 bases, leaving 22 bases between the germline ends. The CDR3 is 20 residues long. Germline lookup yields CDR1 MNHNS and CDR2 SASEGT. For the CDR3, the DNA is TGTGCCAGCAGTGAATGGTCTCTCTCGGTATTCCCTACAACTAATGAAAAACTGTTTTTT. Its protein is CASSEWSLSVFPTTNEKLFF.

The chain uses TRBV5-4 and TRBJ1-1; possibly TRBD1 for D (5 bases). The germline CDR1 and CDR2 sequences are SGHNT and YYREEE (reference sequence). This CDR3 is built from 15 residues. V lost 0 bases and J lost 4, with 13 bases in between. CDR3 region: CASSLDVGGGTEAFF. Written as DNA, the CDR3 is TGTGCCAGCAGCTTGGACGTGGGGGGGGGCACTGAAGCTTTCTTT.

The chain is built from TRBV18 and TRBJ1-1, with 9 bases matching TRBD1. With 0 bases clipped from V and 3 bases from J, the junction kept 14 bases outside the gene matches. The CDR3 covers 19 residues. The germline CDR1 and CDR2 sequences are KGHSH and LQKENI. The CDR3 DNA follows: TGTGCCAGCTCACCACCCACAGGGGGCTGGGGGTATCGGGACACTGAAGCTTTCTTT. It yields the protein CASSPPTGGWGYRDTEAFF.